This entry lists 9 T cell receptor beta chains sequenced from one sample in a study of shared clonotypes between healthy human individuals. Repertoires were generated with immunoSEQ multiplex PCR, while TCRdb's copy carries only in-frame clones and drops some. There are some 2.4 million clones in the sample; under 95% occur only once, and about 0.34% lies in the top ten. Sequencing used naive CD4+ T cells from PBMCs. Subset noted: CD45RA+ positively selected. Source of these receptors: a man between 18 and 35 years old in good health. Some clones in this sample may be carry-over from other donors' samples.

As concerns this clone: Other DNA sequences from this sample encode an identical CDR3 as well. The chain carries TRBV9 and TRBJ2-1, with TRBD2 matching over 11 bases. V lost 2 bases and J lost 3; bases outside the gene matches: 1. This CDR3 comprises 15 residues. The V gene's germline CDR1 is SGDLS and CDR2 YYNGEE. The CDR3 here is CASSVLAGGYNEQFF. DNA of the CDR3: TGTGCCAGCAGCGTGCTAGCGGGAGGCTACAATGAGCAGTTCTTC. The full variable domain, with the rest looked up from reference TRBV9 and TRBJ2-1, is DSGVTQTPKHLITATGQRVTLRCSPRSGDLSVYWYQQSLDQGLQFLIQYYNGEERAKGNILERFSAQQFPDLHSELNLSSLELGDSALYFCASSVLAGGYNEQFFGPGTRLTVL.

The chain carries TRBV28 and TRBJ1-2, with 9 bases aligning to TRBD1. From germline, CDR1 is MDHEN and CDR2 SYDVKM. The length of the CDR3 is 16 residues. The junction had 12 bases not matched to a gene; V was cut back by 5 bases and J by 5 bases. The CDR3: CASSASGTGYGYGYTF. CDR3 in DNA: TGTGCCAGCAGTGCCTCCGGGACAGGGTATGGGTATGGCTACACCTTC.

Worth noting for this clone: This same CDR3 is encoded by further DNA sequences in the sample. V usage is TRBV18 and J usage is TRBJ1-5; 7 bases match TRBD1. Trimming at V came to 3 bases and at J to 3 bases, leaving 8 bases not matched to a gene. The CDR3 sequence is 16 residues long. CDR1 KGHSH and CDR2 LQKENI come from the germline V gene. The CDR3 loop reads CASSPNRQGVNQPQHF. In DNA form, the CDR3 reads TGTGCCAGCTCACCTAACAGACAGGGAGTCAATCAGCCCCAGCATTTT.

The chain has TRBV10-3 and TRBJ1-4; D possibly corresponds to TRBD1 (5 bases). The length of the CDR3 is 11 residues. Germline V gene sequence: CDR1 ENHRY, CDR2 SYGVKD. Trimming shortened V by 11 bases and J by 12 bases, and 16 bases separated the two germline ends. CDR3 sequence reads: CAPRGGVQLFF. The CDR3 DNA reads TGTGCCCCCCGGGGCGGAGTACAACTGTTTTTT.

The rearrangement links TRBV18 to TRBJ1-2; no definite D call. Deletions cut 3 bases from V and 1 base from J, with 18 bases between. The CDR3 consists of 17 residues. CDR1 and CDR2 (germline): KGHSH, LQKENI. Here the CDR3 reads CASSPNSMGTDNYGYTF. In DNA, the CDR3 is TGTGCCAGCTCACCTAATTCGATGGGAACCGATAACTATGGCTACACCTTC.

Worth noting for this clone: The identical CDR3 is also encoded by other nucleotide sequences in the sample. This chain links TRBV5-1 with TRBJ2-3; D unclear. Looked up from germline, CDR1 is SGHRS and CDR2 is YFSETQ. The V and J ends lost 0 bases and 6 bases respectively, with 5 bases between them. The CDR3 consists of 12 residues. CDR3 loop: CASSLAGDTQYF. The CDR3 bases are TGCGCCAGCAGCTTGGCAGGCGATACGCAGTATTTT. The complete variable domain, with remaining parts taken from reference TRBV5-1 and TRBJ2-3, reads KAGVTQTPRYLIKTRGQQVTLSCSPISGHRSVSWYQQTPGQGLQFLFEYFSETQRNKGNFPGRFSGRQFSNSRSEMNVSTLELGDSALYLCASSLAGDTQYFGPGTRLTVL.

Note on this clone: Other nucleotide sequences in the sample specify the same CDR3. In DNA form, the CDR3 reads TGTGCCAGCAGTGTTGGCGGGGGGCGAGAAAAACTGTTTTTT. It codes for CASSVGGGREKLFF. This chain joins TRBV2 and TRBJ1-4; weak D call: TRBD1 (6 bases). Trimming cost V 4 bases and J 8 bases, with 14 bases left between them. Germline CDR1 SNHLY, CDR2 FYNNEI. This CDR3 has 14 amino acids.

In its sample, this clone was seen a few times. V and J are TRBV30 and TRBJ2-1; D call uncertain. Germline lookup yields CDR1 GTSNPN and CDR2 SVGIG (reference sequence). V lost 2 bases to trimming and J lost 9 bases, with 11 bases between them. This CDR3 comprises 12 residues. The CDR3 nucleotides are TGTGCCTGGAGTCGCTTGGTGGGTGAGCAGTTCTTC. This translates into CAWSRLVGEQFF. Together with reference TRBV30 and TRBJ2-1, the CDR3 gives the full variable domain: SQTIHQWPATLVQPVGSPLSLECTVEGTSNPNLYWYRQAAGRGLQLLFYSVGIGQISSEVPQNLSASRPQDRQFILSSKKLLLSDSGFYLCAWSRLVGEQFFGPGTRLTVL.

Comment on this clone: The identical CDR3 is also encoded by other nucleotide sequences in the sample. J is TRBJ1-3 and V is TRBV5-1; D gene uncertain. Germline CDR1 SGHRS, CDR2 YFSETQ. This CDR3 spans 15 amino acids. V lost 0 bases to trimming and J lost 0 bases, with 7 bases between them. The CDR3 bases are TGCGCCAGCAGCTTGGCCGCATCCTCTGGAAACACCATATATTTT. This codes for CASSLAASSGNTIYF.